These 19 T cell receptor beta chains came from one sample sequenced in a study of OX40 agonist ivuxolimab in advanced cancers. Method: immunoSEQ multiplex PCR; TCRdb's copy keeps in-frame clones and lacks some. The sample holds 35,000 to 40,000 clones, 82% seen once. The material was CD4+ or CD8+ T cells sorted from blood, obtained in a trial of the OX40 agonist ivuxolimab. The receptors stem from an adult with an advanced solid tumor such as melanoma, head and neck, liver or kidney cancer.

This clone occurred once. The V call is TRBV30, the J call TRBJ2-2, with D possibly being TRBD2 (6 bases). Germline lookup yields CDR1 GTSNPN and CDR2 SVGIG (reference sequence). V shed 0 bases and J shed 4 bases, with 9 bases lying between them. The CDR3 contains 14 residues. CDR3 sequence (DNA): TGTGCCTGGAGTGTGGGACTCCGCACCGGGGAGCTGTTTTTT. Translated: CAWSVGLRTGELFF.

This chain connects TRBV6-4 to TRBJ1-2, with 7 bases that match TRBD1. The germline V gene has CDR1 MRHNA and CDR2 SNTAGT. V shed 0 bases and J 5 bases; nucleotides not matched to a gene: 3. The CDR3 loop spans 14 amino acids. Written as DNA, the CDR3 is TGTGCCAGCAGTGACTCGACAGGGAAGTATGGCTACACCTTC. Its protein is CASSDSTGKYGYTF.

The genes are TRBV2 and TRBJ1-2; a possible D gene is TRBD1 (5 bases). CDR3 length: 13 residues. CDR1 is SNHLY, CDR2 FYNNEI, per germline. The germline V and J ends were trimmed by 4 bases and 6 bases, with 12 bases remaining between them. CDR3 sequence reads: CASSVSRAHGYTF. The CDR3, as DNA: TGTGCCAGCAGTGTCAGCAGGGCCCATGGCTACACCTTC.

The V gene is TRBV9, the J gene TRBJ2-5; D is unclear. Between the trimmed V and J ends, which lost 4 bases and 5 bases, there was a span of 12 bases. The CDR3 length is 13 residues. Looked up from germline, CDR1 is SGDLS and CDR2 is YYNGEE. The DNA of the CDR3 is TGTGCCAGCAGCCTTCTTCACCCGGAGACCCAGTACTTC. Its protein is CASSLLHPETQYF. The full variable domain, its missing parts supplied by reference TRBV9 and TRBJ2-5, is DSGVTQTPKHLITATGQRVTLRCSPRSGDLSVYWYQQSLDQGLQFLIQYYNGEERAKGNILERFSAQQFPDLHSELNLSSLELGDSALYFCASSLLHPETQYFGPGTRLLVL.

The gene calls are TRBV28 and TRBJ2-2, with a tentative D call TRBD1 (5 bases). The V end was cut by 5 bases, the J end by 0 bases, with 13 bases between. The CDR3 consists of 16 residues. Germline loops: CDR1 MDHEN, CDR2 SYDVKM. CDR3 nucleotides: TGTGCCAGCAGTGCTCAGACAGACGCGAACACCGGGGAGCTGTTTTTT. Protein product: CASSAQTDANTGELFF.

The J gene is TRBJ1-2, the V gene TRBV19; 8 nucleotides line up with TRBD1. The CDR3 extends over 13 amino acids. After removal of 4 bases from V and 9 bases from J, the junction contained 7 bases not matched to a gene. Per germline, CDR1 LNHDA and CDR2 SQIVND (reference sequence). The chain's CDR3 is CASSTRDRPSYTF. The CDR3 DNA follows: TGTGCCAGTAGTACTCGGGACAGGCCAAGCTACACCTTC. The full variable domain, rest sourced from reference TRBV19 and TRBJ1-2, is DGGITQSPKYLFRKEGQNVTLSCEQNLNHDAMYWYRQDPGQGLRLIYYSQIVNDFQKGDIAEGYSVSREKKESFPLTVTSAQKNPTAFYLCASSTRDRPSYTFGSGTRLTVV.

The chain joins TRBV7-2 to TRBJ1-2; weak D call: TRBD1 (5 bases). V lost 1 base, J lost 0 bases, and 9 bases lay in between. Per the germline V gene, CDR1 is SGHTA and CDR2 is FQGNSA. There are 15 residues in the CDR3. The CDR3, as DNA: TGTGCCAGCAGCTTAGGTGGACATCCTAACTATGGCTACACCTTC. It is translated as CASSLGGHPNYGYTF.

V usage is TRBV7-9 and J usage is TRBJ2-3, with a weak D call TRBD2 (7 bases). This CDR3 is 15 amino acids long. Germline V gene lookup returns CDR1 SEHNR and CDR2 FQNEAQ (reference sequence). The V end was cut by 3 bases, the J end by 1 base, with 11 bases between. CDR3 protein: CASSFRGGGTDTQYF. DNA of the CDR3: TGTGCCAGCAGCTTTAGGGGGGGTGGCACAGATACGCAGTATTTT.

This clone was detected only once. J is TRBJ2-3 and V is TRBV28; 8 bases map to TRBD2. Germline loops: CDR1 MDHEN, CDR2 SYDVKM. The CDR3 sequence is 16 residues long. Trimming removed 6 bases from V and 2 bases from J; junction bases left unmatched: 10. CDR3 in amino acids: CASREPSGGATDTQYF. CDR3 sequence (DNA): TGTGCCAGCAGGGAGCCGAGCGGGGGAGCCACAGATACGCAGTATTTT.

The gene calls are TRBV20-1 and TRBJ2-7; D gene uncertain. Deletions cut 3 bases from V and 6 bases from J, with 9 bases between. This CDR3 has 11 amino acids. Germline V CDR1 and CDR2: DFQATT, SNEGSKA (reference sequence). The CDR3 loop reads CSASPGREQYF. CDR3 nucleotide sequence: TGCAGTGCTAGTCCGGGTCGCGAGCAGTACTTC.

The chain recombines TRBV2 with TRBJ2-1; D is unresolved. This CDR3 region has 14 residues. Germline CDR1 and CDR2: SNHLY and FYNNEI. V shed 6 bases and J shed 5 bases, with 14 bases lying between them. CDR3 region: CASRRAVVNNEQFF. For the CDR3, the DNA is TGTGCCAGCAGACGCGCCGTTGTTAACAATGAGCAGTTCTTC. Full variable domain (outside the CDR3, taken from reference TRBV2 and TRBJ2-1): EPEVTQTPSHQVTQMGQEVILRCVPISNHLYFYWYRQILGQKVEFLVSFYNNEISEKSEIFDDQFSVERPDGSNFTLKIRSTKLEDSAMYFCASRRAVVNNEQFFGPGTRLTVL.

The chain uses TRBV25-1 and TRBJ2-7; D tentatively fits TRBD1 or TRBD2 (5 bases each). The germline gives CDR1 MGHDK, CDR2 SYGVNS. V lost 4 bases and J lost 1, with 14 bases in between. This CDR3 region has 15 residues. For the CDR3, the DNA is TGTGCCAGCAGTGGATCCGGGACCGGATCCTACGAGCAGTACTTC. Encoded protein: CASSGSGTGSYEQYF.

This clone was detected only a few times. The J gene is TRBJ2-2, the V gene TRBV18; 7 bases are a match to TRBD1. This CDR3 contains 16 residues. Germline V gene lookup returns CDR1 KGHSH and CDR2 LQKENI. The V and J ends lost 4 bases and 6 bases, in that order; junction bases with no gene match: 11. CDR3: CASSQDRVVKAGELFF. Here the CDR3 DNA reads TGTGCCAGCTCACAAGACAGGGTGGTGAAGGCCGGGGAGCTGTTTTTT.

Here the CDR3 reads CASSFRLAGTYEQYF. The CDR3 DNA follows: TGTGCCAGCAGTTTCCGACTAGCGGGGACCTACGAGCAGTACTTC. The chain uses TRBV6-5 and TRBJ2-7; 11 nucleotides match TRBD2. This CDR3 has 15 residues. Germline-derived CDR1 and CDR2 are MNHEY and SVGAGI. Trimming removed 4 bases from V and 2 bases from J; junction bases left unmatched: 4.

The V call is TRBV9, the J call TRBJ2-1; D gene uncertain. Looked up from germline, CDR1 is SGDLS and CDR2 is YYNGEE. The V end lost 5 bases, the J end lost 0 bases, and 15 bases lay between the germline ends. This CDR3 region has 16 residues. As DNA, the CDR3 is TGTGCCAGCAGTCGAGTAAGGGTAAGCTCCTACAATGAGCAGTTCTTC. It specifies CASSRVRVSSYNEQFF. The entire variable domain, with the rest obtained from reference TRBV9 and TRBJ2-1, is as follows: DSGVTQTPKHLITATGQRVTLRCSPRSGDLSVYWYQQSLDQGLQFLIQYYNGEERAKGNILERFSAQQFPDLHSELNLSSLELGDSALYFCASSRVRVSSYNEQFFGPGTRLTVL.

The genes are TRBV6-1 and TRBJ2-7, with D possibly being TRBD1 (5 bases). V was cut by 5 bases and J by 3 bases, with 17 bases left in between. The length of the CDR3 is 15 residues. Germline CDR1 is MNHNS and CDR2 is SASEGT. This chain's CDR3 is CASSSISQAYYEQYF. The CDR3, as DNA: TGTGCCAGCAGTTCCATTTCACAGGCTTACTACGAGCAGTACTTC.

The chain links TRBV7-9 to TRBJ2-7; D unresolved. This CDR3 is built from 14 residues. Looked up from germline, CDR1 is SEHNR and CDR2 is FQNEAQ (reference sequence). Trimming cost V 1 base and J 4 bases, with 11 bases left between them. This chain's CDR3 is CASSLGAVGYEQYF. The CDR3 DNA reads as TGTGCCAGCAGCTTAGGAGCTGTTGGATACGAGCAGTACTTC. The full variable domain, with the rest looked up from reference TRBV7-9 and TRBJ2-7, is DTGVSQNPRHKITKRGQNVTFRCDPISEHNRLYWYRQTLGQGPEFLTYFQNEAQLEKSRLLSDRFSAERPKGSFSTLEIQRTEQGDSAMYLCASSLGAVGYEQYFGPGTRLTVT.

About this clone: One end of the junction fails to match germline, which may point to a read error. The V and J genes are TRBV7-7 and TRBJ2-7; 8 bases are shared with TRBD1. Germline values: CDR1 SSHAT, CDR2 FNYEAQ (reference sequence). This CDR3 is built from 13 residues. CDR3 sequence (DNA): TGTGCTAGCAGCTTGGGGACAGGTTTCGAGCAGTACTTC. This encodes CASSLGTGFEQYF.

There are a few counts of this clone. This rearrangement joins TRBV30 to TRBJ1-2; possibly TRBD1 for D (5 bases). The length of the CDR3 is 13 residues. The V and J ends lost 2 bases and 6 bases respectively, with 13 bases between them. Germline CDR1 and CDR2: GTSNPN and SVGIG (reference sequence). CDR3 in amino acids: CAWSRDRQHGYTF. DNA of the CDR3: TGTGCCTGGAGTCGCGACAGACAACATGGCTACACCTTC.